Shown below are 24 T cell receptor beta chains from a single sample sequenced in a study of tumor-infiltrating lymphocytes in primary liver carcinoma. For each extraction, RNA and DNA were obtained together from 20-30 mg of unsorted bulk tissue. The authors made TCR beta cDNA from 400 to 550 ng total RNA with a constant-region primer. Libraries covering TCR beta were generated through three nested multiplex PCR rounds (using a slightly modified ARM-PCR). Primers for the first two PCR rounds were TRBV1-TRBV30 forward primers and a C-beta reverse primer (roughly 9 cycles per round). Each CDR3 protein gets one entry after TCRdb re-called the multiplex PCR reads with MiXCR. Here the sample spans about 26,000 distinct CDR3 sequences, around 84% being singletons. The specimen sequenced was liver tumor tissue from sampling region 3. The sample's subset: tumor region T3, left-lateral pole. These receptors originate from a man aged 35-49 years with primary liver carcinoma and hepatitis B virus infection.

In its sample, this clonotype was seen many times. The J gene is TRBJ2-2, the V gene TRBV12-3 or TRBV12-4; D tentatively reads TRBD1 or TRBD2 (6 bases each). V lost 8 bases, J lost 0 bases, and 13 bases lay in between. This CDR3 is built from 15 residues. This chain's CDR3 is CASRGWDTNTGELFF. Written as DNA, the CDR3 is TGTGCCAGCCGGGGGTGGGACACGAACACCGGGGAGCTGTTTTTT.

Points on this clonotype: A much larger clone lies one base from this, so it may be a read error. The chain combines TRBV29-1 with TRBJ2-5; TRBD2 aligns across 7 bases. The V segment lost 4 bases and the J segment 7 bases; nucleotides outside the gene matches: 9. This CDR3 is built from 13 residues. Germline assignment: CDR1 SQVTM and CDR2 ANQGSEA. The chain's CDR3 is CSVGGRAAGTQYF. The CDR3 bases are TGCAGCGTTGGTGGGAGGGCCGCTGGGACCCAGTACTTC. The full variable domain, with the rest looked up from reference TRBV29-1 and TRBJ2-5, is SAVISQKPSRDICQRGTSLTIQCQVDSQVTMMFWYRQQPGQSLTLIATANQGSEATYESGFVIDKFPISRPNLTFSTLTVSNMSPEDSSIYLCSVGGRAAGTQYFGPGTRLLVL.

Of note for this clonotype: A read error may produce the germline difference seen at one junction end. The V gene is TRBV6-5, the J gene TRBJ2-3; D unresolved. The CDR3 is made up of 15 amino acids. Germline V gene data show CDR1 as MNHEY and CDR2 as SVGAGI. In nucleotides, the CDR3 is TGTGTCAACAGTTACGATATCAGTCTCACAGATATGCAGTATTTT. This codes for CVNSYDISLTDMQYF.

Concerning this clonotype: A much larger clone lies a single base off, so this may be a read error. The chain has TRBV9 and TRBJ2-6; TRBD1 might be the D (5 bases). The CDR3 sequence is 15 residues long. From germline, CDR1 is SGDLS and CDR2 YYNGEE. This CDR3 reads CASRVGASGANILTF. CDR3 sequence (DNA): TGTGCCAGCAGGGTTGGTGCATCTGGGGCCAACATCCTGACTTTC.

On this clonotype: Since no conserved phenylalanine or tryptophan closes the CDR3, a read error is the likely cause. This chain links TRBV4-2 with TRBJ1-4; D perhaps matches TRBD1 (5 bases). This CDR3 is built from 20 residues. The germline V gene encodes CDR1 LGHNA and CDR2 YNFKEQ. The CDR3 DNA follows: TGTGCCAGCACCCAAGAGTTTCGGGGAAAGGGGTCTGCAACTAATGAGAAACTGTTTTCT. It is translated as CASTQEFRGKGSATNEKLFS.

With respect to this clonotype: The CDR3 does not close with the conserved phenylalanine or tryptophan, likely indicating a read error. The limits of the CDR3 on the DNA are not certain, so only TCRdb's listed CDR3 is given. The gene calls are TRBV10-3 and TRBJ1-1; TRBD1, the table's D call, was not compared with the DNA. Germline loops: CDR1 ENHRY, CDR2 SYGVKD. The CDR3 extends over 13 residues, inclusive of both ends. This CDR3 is CTISAGQGTEVFL.

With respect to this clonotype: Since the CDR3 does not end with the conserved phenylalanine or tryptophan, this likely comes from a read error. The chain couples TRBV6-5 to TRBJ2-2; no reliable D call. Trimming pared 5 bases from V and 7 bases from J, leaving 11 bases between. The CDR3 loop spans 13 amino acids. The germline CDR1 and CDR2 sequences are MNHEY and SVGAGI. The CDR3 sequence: CASSGDGNGELFS. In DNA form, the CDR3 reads TGTGCCAGCAGTGGCGACGGCAACGGGGAGCTGTTTTCT.

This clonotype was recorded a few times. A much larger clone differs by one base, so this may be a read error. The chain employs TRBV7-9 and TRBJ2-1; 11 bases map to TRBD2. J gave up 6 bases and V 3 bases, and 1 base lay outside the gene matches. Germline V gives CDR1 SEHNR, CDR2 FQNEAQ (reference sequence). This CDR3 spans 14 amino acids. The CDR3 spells CASSFGLAGNEQFF. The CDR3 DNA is TGTGCCAGCAGCTTCGGACTAGCGGGCAATGAGCAGTTCTTC.

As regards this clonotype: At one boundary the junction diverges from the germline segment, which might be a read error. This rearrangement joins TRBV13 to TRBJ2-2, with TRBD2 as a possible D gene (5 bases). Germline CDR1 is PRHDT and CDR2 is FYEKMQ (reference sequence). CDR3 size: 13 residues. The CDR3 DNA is TGTGCCAGCAGCTTTACGACCACCGGGGAGCGGTTTTTT. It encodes CASSFTTTGERFF.

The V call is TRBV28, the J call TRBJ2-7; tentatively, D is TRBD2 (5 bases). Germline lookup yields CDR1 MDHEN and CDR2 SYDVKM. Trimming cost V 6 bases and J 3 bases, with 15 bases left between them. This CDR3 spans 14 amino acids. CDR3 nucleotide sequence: TGTGCCAGCAGCCGACCAGTGGGAGACTACGAGCAGTACTTC. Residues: CASSRPVGDYEQYF.

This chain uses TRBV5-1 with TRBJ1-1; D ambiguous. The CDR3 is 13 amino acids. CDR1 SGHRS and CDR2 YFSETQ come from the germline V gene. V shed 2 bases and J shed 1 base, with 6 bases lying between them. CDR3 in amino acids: CASSFNGNTEAFF. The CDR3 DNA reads TGCGCCAGCAGCTTTAATGGGAACACTGAAGCTTTCTTT.

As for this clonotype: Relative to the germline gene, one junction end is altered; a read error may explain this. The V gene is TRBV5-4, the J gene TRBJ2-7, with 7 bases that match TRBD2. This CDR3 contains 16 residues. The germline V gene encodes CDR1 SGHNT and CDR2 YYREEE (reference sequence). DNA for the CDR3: TGTGCCAGCAGCGGTTTCGGGGCGGGAGTAACCTACGAACAGTACTTC. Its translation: CASSGFGAGVTYEQYF.

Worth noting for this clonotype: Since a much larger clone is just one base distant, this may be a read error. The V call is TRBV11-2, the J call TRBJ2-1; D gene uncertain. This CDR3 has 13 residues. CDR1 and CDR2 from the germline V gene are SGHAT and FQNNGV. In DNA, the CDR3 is TGTGCCATCAGCTTAAATGATGCCTATGAGCAGTTCTTC. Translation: CAISLNDAYEQFF.

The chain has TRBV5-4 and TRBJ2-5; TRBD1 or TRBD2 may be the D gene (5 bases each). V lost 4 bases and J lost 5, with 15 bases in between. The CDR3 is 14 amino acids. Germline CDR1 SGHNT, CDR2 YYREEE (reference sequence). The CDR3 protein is CASSGETEWETQYF. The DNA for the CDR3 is TGTGCCAGCAGCGGGGAGACAGAATGGGAGACCCAGTACTTC.

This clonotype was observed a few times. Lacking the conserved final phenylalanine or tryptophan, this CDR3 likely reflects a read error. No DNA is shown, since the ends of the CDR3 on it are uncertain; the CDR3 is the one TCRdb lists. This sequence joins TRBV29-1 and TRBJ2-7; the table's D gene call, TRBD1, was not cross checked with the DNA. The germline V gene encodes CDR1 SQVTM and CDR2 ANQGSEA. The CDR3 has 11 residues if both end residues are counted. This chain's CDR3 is CSVGTNYEEYL.

CDR3 coding DNA: TGTGCCAGCAGGTTTTCGACAGGGAGAACAGATACGCAGTATTTT. Amino acid sequence: CASRFSTGRTDTQYF. This chain links TRBV28 with TRBJ2-3, with TRBD1 matching 7 bases. V gave up 6 bases and J gave up 3 bases; unmatched junction bases: 9. This CDR3 has 15 residues. In germline, CDR1 is MDHEN, CDR2 SYDVKM. The variable domain in full, with the rest retrieved from reference TRBV28 and TRBJ2-3, is DVKVTQSSRYLVKRTGEKVFLECVQDMDHENMFWYRQDPGLGLRLIYFSYDVKMKEKGDIPEGYSVSREKKERFSLILESASTNQTSMYLCASRFSTGRTDTQYFGPGTRLTVL.

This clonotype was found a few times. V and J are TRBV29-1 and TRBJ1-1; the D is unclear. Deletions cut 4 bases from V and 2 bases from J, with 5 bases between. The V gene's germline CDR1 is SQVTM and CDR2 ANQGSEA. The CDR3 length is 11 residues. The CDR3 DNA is TGCAGCGTTGTGGACAACACTGAAGCTTTCTTT. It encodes CSVVDNTEAFF.

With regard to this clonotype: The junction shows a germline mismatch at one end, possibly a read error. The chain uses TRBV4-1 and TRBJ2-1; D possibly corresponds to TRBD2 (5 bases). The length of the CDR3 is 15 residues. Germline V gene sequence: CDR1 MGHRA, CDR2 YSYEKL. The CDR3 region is CASSPLGNNNNERFF. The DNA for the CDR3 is TGCGCCAGTAGCCCGCTCGGTAACAACAACAATGAGCGGTTCTTT.

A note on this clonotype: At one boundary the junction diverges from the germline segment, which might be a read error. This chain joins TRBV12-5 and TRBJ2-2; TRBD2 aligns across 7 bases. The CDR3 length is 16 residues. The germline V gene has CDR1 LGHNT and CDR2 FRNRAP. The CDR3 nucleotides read TGTGCTAGTAGTGTGGAGCGGGGATCAGGCACCGTGGAGCTGTTCTTT. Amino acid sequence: CASSVERGSGTVELFF.

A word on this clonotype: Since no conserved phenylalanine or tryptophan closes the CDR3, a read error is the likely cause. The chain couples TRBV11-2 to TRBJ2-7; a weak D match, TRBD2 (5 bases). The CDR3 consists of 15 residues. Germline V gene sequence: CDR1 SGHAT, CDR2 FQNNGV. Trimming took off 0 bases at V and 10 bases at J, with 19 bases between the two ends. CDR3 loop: CASSLEPGISGEQYI. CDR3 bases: TGTGCCAGCAGCTTAGAGCCCGGGATCTCTGGCGAACAGTACATC.

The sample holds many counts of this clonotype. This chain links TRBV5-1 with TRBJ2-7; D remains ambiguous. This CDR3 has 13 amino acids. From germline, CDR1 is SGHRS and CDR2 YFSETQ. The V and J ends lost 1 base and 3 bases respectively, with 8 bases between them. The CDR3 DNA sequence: TGCGCCAGCAGCTTGACGGTAGACTACGAGCAGTACTTC. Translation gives CASSLTVDYEQYF.

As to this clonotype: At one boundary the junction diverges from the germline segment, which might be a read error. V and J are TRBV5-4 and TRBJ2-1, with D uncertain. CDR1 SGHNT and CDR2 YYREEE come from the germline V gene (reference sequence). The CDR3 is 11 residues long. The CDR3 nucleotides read TGTACCAGCAGTTGGGGAAATGAGCAGTTCTTC. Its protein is CTSSWGNEQFF.

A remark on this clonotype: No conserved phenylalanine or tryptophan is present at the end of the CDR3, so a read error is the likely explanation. CDR3 nucleotide sequence: TGCAGCGCTACTAGCAGCTCCTACGAACAGTACCTC. Translating it yields CSATSSSYEQYL. The chain combines TRBV29-1 with TRBJ2-7, with D tentatively TRBD2 (6 bases). The CDR3 spans 12 residues. Per germline, CDR1 SQVTM and CDR2 ANQGSEA.

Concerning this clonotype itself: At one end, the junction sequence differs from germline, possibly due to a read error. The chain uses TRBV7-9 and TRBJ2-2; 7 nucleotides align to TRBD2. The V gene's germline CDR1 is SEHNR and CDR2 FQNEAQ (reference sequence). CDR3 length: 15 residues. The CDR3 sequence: CASSSPGGSGWELFF. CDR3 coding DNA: TGTGCCAGTAGCTCGCCGGGGGGAAGCGGCTGGGAGCTGTTTTTT.